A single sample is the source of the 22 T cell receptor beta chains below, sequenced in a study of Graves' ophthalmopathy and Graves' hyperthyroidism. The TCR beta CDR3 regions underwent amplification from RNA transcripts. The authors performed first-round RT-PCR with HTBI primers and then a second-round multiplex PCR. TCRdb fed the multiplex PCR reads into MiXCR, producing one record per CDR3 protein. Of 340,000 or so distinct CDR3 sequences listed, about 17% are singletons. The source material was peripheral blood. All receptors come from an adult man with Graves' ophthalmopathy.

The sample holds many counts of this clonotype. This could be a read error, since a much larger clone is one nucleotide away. DNA for the CDR3: TGTGCCGCCAGTGATTTGAGGACAGGCCGGGAGACCCAGTACTTC. Amino acids: CAASDLRTGRETQYF. The rearrangement uses TRBV24-1 and TRBJ2-5; 7 positions agree with TRBD1. The CDR3 spans 15 residues. Looked up from germline, CDR1 is KGHDR and CDR2 is SFDVKD.

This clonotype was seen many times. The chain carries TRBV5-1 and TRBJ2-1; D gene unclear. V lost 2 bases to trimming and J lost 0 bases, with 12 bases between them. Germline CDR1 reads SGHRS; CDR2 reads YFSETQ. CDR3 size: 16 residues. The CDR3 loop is CASSFLVATSYNEQFF. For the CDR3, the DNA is TGCGCCAGCAGCTTTCTCGTGGCGACCTCCTACAATGAGCAGTTCTTC. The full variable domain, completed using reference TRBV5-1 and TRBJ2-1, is KAGVTQTPRYLIKTRGQQVTLSCSPISGHRSVSWYQQTPGQGLQFLFEYFSETQRNKGNFPGRFSGRQFSNSRSEMNVSTLELGDSALYLCASSFLVATSYNEQFFGPGTRLTVL.

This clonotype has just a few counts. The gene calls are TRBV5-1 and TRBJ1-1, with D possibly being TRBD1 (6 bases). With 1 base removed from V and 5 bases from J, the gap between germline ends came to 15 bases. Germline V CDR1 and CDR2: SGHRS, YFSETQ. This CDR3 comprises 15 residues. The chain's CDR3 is CASSLTGKDRTEAFF. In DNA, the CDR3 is TGCGCCAGCAGCTTGACAGGGAAGGATAGGACTGAAGCTTTCTTT.

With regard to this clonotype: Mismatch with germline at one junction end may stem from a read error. The CDR3 here is CASSAGLAPTDSQYF. The CDR3 nucleotides read TGTGCCAGCAGCGCGGGACTAGCACCCACAGATTCGCAGTATTTT. This sequence joins TRBV6-1 and TRBJ2-3, with 9 bases that match TRBD2. Germline V gene data show CDR1 as MNHNS and CDR2 as SASEGT. There are 15 residues in the CDR3.

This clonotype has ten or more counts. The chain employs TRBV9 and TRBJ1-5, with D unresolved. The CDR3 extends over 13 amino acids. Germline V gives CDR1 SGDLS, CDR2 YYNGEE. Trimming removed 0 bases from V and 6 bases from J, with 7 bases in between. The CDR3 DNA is TGTGCCAGCAGCGTAGACGAACGTCAGCCCCAGCATTTT. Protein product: CASSVDERQPQHF.

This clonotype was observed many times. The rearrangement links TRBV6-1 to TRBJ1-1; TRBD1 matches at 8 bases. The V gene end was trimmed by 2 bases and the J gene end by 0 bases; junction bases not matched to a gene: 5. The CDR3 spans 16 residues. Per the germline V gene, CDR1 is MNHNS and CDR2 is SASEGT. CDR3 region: CASSEPGQAMNTEAFF. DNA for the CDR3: TGTGCCAGCAGTGAACCGGGACAGGCCATGAACACTGAAGCTTTCTTT.

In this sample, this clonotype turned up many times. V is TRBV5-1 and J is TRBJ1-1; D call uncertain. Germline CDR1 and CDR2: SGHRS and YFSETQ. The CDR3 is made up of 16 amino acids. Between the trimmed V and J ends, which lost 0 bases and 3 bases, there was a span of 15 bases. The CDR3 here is CASSLELGRGDTEAFF. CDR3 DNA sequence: TGCGCCAGCAGCTTGGAGTTGGGGAGAGGAGACACTGAAGCTTTCTTT.

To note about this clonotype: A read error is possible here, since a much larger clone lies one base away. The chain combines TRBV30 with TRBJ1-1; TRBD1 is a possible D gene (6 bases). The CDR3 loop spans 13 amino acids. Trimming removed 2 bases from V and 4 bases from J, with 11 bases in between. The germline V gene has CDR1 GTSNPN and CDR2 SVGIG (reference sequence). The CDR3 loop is CAWSFGGTTEAFF. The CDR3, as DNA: TGTGCCTGGAGTTTCGGGGGCACCACTGAAGCTTTCTTT.

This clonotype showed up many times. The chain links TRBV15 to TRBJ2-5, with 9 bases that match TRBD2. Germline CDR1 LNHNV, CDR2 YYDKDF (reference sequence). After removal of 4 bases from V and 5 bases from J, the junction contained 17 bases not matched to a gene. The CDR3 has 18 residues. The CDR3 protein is CATSTNLGPGLAFETQYF. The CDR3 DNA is TGTGCCACCAGCACAAACCTCGGTCCGGGACTAGCTTTCGAGACCCAGTACTTC.

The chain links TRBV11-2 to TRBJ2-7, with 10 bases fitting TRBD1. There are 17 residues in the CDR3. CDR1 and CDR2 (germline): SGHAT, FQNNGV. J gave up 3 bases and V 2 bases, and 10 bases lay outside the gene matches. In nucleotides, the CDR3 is TGTGCCAGCAGCTTACACAACCCGGGACAGGGGAACTACGAGCAGTACTTC. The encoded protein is CASSLHNPGQGNYEQYF.

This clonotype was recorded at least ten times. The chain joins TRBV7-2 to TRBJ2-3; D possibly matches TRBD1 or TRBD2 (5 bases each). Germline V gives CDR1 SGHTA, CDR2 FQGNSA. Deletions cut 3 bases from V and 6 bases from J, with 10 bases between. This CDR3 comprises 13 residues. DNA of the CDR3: TGTGCCAGCAGCTTTTCGGGGCCCGATACGCAGTATTTT. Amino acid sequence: CASSFSGPDTQYF.

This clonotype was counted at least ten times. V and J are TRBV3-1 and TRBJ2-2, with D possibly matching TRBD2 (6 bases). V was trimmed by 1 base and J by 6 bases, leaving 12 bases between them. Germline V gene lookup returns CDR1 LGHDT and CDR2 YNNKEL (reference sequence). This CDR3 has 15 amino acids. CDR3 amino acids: CASSQVATSSGELFF. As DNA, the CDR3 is TGTGCCAGCAGCCAAGTCGCCACTAGCTCCGGGGAGCTGTTTTTT.

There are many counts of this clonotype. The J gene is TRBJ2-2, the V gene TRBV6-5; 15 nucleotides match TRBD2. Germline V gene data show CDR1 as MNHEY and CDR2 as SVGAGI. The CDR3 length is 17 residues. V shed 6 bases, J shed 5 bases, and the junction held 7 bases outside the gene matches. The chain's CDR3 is CASRGGLAGGRTGELFF. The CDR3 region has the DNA TGTGCCAGCAGAGGGGGACTAGCGGGGGGAAGGACCGGGGAGCTGTTTTTT.

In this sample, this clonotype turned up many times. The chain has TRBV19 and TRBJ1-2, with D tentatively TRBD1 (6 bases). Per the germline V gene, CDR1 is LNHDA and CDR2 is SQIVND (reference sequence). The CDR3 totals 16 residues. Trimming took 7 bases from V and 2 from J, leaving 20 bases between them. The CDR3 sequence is CASTPPRGAGNYGYTF. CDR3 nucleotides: TGTGCCAGTACTCCGCCTCGGGGGGCAGGCAACTATGGCTACACCTTC.

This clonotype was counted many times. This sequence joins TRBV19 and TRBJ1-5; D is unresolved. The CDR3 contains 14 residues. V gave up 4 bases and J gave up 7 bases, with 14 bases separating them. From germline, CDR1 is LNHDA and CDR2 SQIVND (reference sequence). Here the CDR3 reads CASSSGISRQPQHF. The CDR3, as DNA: TGTGCCAGTAGTAGCGGGATTTCCCGGCAGCCCCAGCATTTT.

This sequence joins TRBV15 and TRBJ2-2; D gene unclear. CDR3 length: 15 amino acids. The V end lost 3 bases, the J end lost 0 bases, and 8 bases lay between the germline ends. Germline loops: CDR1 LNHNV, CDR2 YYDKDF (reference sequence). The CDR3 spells CATSSGSTNTGELFF. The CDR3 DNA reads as TGTGCCACCAGCAGTGGCTCTACGAACACCGGGGAGCTGTTTTTT.

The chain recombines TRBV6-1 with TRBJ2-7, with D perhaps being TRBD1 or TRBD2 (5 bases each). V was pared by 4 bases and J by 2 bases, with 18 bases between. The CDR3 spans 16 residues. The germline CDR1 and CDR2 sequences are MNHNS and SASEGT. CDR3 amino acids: CASSVLTGTSTYEQYF. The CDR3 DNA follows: TGTGCCAGCAGTGTATTAACCGGGACGAGTACCTACGAGCAGTACTTC.

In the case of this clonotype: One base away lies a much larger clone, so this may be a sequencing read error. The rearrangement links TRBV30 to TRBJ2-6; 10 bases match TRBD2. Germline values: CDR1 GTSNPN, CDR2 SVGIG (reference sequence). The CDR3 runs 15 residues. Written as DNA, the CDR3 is TGTGCCTGGGAGCGGGGGGGATCTGGGGCCGACGTCCTGACTTTC. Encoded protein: CAWERGGSGADVLTF.

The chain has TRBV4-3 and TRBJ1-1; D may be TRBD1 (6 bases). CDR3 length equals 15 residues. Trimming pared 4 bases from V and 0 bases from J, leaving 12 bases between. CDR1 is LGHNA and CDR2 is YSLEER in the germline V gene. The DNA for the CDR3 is TGCGCCAGCAGCCGCAACGGACAGCTGAACACTGAAGCTTTCTTT. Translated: CASSRNGQLNTEAFF.

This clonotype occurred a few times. CDR3 residues: CAWGLAGSTGELFF. As DNA, the CDR3 is TGTGCCTGGGGACTAGCGGGTAGCACCGGGGAGCTGTTTTTT. The chain uses TRBV30 and TRBJ2-2; 11 bases are shared with TRBD2. The germline V gene has CDR1 GTSNPN and CDR2 SVGIG (reference sequence). The CDR3 spans 14 residues. J was trimmed by 4 bases and V by 5 bases; bases with no gene match: 3.

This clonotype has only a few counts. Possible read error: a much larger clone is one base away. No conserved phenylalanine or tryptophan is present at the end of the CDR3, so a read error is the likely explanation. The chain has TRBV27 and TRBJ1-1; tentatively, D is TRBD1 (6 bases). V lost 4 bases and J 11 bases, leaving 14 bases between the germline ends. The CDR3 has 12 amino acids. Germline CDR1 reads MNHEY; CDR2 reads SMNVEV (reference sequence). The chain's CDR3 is CASSSGQGWAFL. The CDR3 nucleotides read TGTGCCAGCAGTTCAGGTCAGGGGTGGGCTTTCCTT.

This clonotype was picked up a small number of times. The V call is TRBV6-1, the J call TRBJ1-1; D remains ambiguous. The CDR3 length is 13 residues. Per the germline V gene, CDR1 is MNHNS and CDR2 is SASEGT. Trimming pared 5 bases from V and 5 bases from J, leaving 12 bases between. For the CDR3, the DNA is TGTGCCAGCAGTCGGGTCGCAAGGACTGAAGCTTTCTTT. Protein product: CASSRVARTEAFF.